One sample yielded the 19 T cell receptor beta chains listed below, sequenced in a study of blood T cell repertoires in COVID-19. Using immunoSEQ multiplex PCR, the repertoire was profiled, and TCRdb retains in-frame clones only, with some absent. The sample yields under 65,000 clones, around 81% seen once. The material sequenced was peripheral blood. These receptors were obtained from a woman aged 60-75 years with acute or convalescent COVID-19.

This rearrangement joins TRBV6-6 to TRBJ2-1; the D is unclear. Between the trimmed V and J ends, which lost 10 bases and 6 bases, there was a span of 16 bases. The CDR3 loop spans 13 amino acids. Germline loops: CDR1 MNHNY, CDR2 SVGAGI (reference sequence). The CDR3 nucleotides are TGTGCCACCCAGAAGGATCACAGCAATGAGCAGTTCTTC. It yields the protein CATQKDHSNEQFF.

The chain carries TRBV6-5 and TRBJ1-5; D might be TRBD1 (6 bases). Between the trimmed V and J ends, which lost 6 bases and 1 base, there was a span of 13 bases. Germline CDR1 is MNHEY and CDR2 is SVGAGI. CDR3 length equals 15 residues. The CDR3 sequence is CASRAGGGSNQPQHF. In nucleotides, the CDR3 is TGTGCCAGCAGAGCGGGGGGCGGGAGCAATCAGCCCCAGCATTTT.

This clone was counted a few times. The rearrangement links TRBV2 to TRBJ2-7, with 9 bases identical to TRBD2. This CDR3 has 13 amino acids. V dropped 6 bases and J dropped 5; count of bases not matched to a gene: 5. Looked up from germline, CDR1 is SNHLY and CDR2 is FYNNEI. DNA for the CDR3: TGTGCCAGCAGCGCCAGGACTAGCGACGAGCAGTACTTC. Its translation is CASSARTSDEQYF. Variable domain in full (rest from reference TRBV2 and TRBJ2-7): EPEVTQTPSHQVTQMGQEVILRCVPISNHLYFYWYRQILGQKVEFLVSFYNNEISEKSEIFDDQFSVERPDGSNFTLKIRSTKLEDSAMYFCASSARTSDEQYFGPGTRLTVT.

The rearrangement uses TRBV18 and TRBJ2-7, with D perhaps matching TRBD1 (5 bases). Trimming removed 4 bases from V and 4 bases from J, with 11 bases in between. Germline lookup yields CDR1 KGHSH and CDR2 LQKENI. The CDR3 contains 13 residues. CDR3 protein: CASSRTPLYEQYF. The CDR3 DNA reads TGTGCCAGCTCACGGACACCCCTTTACGAGCAGTACTTC.

This clone was seen once. The chain employs TRBV27 and TRBJ2-1; TRBD2 matches at 8 bases. The CDR3 loop spans 16 amino acids. With 6 bases clipped from V and 4 bases from J, the junction kept 11 bases outside the gene matches. Germline CDR1 is MNHEY and CDR2 is SMNVEV (reference sequence). Here the CDR3 reads CASSPGGSGLYNEQFF. Written as DNA, the CDR3 is TGTGCCAGCAGCCCGGGGGGGAGCGGGCTTTACAATGAGCAGTTCTTC.

The V and J genes are TRBV5-1 and TRBJ1-6, with 9 nucleotides matching TRBD1. J gave up 4 bases and V 0 bases, and 11 bases lay outside the gene matches. There are 19 residues in the CDR3. CDR1 and CDR2 (germline): SGHRS, YFSETQ. The DNA of the CDR3 is TGCGCCAGCAGCTTGGCGGGACAGGGTATTTCGGGATATAATTCACCCCTCCACTTT. This sequence encodes CASSLAGQGISGYNSPLHF. Looking up the rest from reference TRBV5-1 and TRBJ1-6 gives the full variable domain: KAGVTQTPRYLIKTRGQQVTLSCSPISGHRSVSWYQQTPGQGLQFLFEYFSETQRNKGNFPGRFSGRQFSNSRSEMNVSTLELGDSALYLCASSLAGQGISGYNSPLHFGNGTRLTVT.

The CDR3 nucleotides read TGTGCCAGCAGTTTGGGGGGATTGAATTCACCCCTCCACTTT. It encodes CASSLGGLNSPLHF. The chain uses TRBV28 and TRBJ1-6; D is perhaps TRBD1 (5 bases). Trimming took off 3 bases at V and 7 bases at J, with 10 bases between the two ends. This CDR3 region has 14 residues. Germline CDR1 MDHEN, CDR2 SYDVKM.

This chain links TRBV5-4 with TRBJ2-7; D not certain. Trimming took 0 bases from V and 13 from J, leaving 17 bases between them. The CDR3 totals 13 residues. Per germline, CDR1 SGHNT and CDR2 YYREEE (reference sequence). The CDR3 nucleotides are TGTGCCAGCAGCTTGGTATTACGGCAGGTATTCTACTTC. Translation: CASSLVLRQVFYF.

The V call is TRBV24-1, the J call TRBJ2-7; TRBD2 aligns across 7 bases. Trimming removed 4 bases from V and 0 bases from J; junction bases left unmatched: 2. The V gene's germline CDR1 is KGHDR and CDR2 SFDVKD. The CDR3 has 14 amino acids. CDR3 sequence reads: CATSESGISYEQYF. CDR3 sequence (DNA): TGTGCCACCAGTGAGAGCGGGATCTCCTACGAGCAGTACTTC.

The gene calls are TRBV11-2 and TRBJ1-5, with unresolved D. Looked up from germline, CDR1 is SGHAT and CDR2 is FQNNGV. V was clipped by 0 bases and J by 4 bases, with 4 bases between them. The CDR3 consists of 13 residues. The CDR3 DNA reads as TGTGCCAGCAGCTTAGACAAAAATCAGCCCCAGCATTTT. Its protein is CASSLDKNQPQHF.

CDR3 sequence: CAVSGTGNQPQHF. CDR3 sequence (DNA): TGTGCCGTCTCCGGGACAGGCAATCAGCCCCAGCATTTT. The J gene is TRBJ1-5, the V gene TRBV19; 7 nucleotides align to TRBD1. V lost 11 bases to trimming and J lost 2 bases; unmatched junction nucleotides: 6. The CDR3 has 13 residues. Looked up from germline, CDR1 is LNHDA and CDR2 is SQIVND (reference sequence).

CDR3 DNA sequence: TGCGCCAGCAGCCAAGATGATGGGCTAGCGGGAGCTCGAGAGCAGTACTTC. This sequence encodes CASSQDDGLAGAREQYF. The chain joins TRBV4-1 to TRBJ2-7; 10 bases are a match to TRBD2. The germline gives CDR1 MGHRA, CDR2 YSYEKL. V shed 0 bases, J shed 7 bases, and the junction held 12 bases outside the gene matches. The CDR3 sequence is 17 residues long.

The chain couples TRBV29-1 to TRBJ2-7; 8 bases map to TRBD1. The V gene's germline CDR1 is SQVTM and CDR2 ANQGSEA. The CDR3 is 13 residues long. J lost 11 bases, V lost 4 bases, and 13 bases had no gene match. The CDR3 DNA reads as TGCAGCGTTGTCCCACAATTCAACAGGGGGGAGTACTTC. Amino acid sequence: CSVVPQFNRGEYF.

This clone has just one count. The chain links TRBV3-1 (or the pseudogene TRBV3-2) to TRBJ2-6; D may be TRBD2 (6 bases). From germline, CDR1 is LGHDT and CDR2 YNNKEL (reference sequence). The CDR3 runs 17 residues. Trimming removed 4 bases from V and 0 bases from J, with 13 bases in between. The CDR3: CASSRLGRSSGANVLTF. The CDR3 bases are TGTGCCAGCAGCCGACTAGGACGGTCCTCTGGGGCCAACGTCCTGACTTTC.

The V gene is TRBV30, the J gene TRBJ2-3; D unclear. The CDR3 runs 11 residues. V shed 3 bases and J shed 5 bases, with 6 bases lying between them. Germline V CDR1 and CDR2: GTSNPN, SVGIG (reference sequence). CDR3 residues: CAWSSGDTQYF. Here the CDR3 DNA reads TGTGCCTGGAGCTCCGGAGATACGCAGTATTTT.

The V gene is TRBV21-1, the J gene TRBJ1-1; the table's D call, TRBD1, has no DNA check behind it. TRBV21-1 is a pseudogene locus. This CDR3 contains 16 residues. The CDR3 DNA reads as TGTGCCAGCAGCAAAGGTCCAGGGGGTCCGGGCACTGAAGCTTTCTTT. This gives the protein CASSKGPGGPGTEAFF.

This rearrangement joins TRBV5-1 to TRBJ2-5, with D maybe TRBD2 (5 bases). Per the germline V gene, CDR1 is SGHRS and CDR2 is YFSETQ. This CDR3 region has 15 residues. The V end lost 7 bases, the J end lost 7 bases, and 23 bases lay between the germline ends. CDR3 residues: CASGPRSERPGTQYF. CDR3 coding DNA: TGCGCCAGCGGGCCCCGTAGCGAACGTCCAGGGACCCAGTACTTC.

The chain links TRBV6-6 to TRBJ1-2, with 8 positions matching TRBD1. Germline values: CDR1 MNHNY, CDR2 SVGAGI (reference sequence). The V segment lost 2 bases and the J segment 4 bases; nucleotides outside the gene matches: 3. CDR3 size: 14 residues. The CDR3 DNA reads as TGTGCCAGCAGTTACCGGGACAGGATCTATGGCTACACCTTC. Protein sequence: CASSYRDRIYGYTF.

By sample fraction, this clone is medium-sized. The chain recombines TRBV9 with TRBJ1-2, with D hard to call. Trimming removed 0 bases from V and 5 bases from J, with 20 bases in between. CDR1 is SGDLS and CDR2 is YYNGEE in the germline V gene. The CDR3 consists of 17 residues. Here the CDR3 DNA reads TGTGCCAGCAGCGTAGGGGAGGCCCTGGCGGGTTTTTATGGCTACACCTTC. Its translation: CASSVGEALAGFYGYTF.